In its sample, the clone carrying this TCR beta chain was seen once. Antigen unknown. Data came from immunoSEQ multiplex PCR; TCRdb stores just in-frame clones and leaves some out. The sample has 25,000 to 30,000 clones, 80% to 90% seen once; the top ten hold under 3.5%. Peripheral blood was collected from the related graft donor on the marrow donation day. The sample comes from a study of T cells after posttransplantation cyclophosphamide. Study-wide results and limits: Later post-transplant blood repertoires were often dominated by donor CD8+ memory clones. Skin or GI-infiltrating T cells shared few TRB sequences with blood. Recipient CMV seropositivity and CMV reactivation strongly tracked TRB clonality.

J gave up 4 bases and V 0 bases, and 3 bases lay outside the gene matches. The CDR3 contains 15 residues. The V gene's germline CDR1 is SNHLY and CDR2 FYNNEI. Sequenced material: PBMCs. The J gene is TRBJ2-1, the V gene TRBV2; TRBD1 matches at 7 bases. This TCR derives from a man aged 45 to 65. The chain's CDR3 is CASSEARGLYNEQFF. CDR3 nucleotide sequence: TGTGCCAGCAGTGAAGCGAGGGGGCTATACAATGAGCAGTTCTTC.